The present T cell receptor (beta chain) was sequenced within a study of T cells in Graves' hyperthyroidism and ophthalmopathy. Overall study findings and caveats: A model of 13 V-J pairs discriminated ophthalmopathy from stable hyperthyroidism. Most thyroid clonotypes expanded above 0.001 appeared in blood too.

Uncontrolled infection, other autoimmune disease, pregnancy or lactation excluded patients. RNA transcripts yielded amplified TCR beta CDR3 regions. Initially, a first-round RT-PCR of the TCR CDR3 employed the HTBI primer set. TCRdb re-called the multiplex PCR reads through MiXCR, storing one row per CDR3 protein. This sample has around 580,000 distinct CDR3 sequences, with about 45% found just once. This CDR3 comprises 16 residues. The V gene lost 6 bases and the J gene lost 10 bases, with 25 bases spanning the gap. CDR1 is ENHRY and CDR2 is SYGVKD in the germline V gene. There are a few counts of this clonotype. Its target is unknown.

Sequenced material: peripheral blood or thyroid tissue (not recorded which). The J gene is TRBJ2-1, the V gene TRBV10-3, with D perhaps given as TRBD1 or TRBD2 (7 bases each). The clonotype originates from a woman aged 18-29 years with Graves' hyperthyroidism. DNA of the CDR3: TGTGCCATCAGCAAAACTACAGGGGAAGCGGGAAAGGAGCAGTTCTTC. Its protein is CAISKTTGEAGKEQFF.